The entry below describes one T cell receptor (beta chain). What it binds is not known. Here immunoSEQ multiplex PCR was the method, and the copy in TCRdb shows in-frame clones only, minus some. The data hold tens of thousands of clones, with approximately 83% observed a single time. This record comes from a study of T cell responses to AZD1222 COVID-19 vaccine. At the level of the study: Pooled together were second doses at about 4 or about 12 weeks.

V was trimmed by 1 base and J by 9 bases, leaving 13 bases between them. CDR3 length equals 14 residues. Germline V gene data show CDR1 as PRHDT and CDR2 as FYEKMQ (reference sequence). Study-wide points: Repertoires in all cases were sampled only once the peak T cell response had passed. Donors, mostly white British, included more females; clonal diversity was possibly underestimated.

This specimen was peripheral blood, taken on day 0 of AZD1222 vaccination. The V gene is TRBV13, the J gene TRBJ2-4; the D gene is possibly TRBD2 (6 bases). This clonotype was obtained from an adult in good health. CDR3 in amino acids: CASSLETRGGIQYF. Written as DNA, the CDR3 is TGTGCCAGCAGCTTAGAGACCCGGGGAGGCATTCAGTACTTC.